This TCR beta chain was recovered during a study of response to subunit inactivated influenza vaccine. This clonotype was seen more than once but under ten times. Deletions cut 4 bases from V and 3 bases from J, with 19 bases between. The CDR3 contains 17 residues. CDR1 SGHRS and CDR2 YFSETQ come from the germline V gene. TCRdb processed the RT-PCR reads anew with MiXCR; each CDR3 protein has one entry. This table holds hundreds of thousands of distinct CDR3 sequences, around 16% found once. The sample here was PBMCs from blood, taken 11 to 12 days after vaccination. The sequence was obtained from a man in his fifties who received an inactivated influenza vaccine. V usage is TRBV5-1 and J usage is TRBJ2-2; perhaps D is TRBD1 or TRBD2 (5 bases each). The CDR3: CASSLPGPSGDTGELFF. CDR3 sequence (DNA): TGCGCCAGCAGCCTACCGGGACCTTCTGGCGACACCGGGGAGCTGTTTTTT.